Here is one TCR beta chain with its context. No antigen is known for it. This CDR3 comprises 15 residues. J gave up 2 bases and V 6 bases, and 9 bases lay outside the gene matches. Germline assignment: CDR1 MDHEN and CDR2 SYDVKM. This sample was included in a study of a mutant IDH1 vaccine in newly diagnosed glioma. Study as a whole: Weeks 1, 3, 5, 7, 11, 15, 19 and 23 were when patients received their eight vaccinations. Vaccination began 4-6 weeks post radiotherapy alone, or with temozolomide cycles.

The time point was: week 23, last vaccination. In the vaccine, a single dose held 300 ug of the mutant IDH1 20-mer peptide, along with topical imiquimod. Method: immunoSEQ multiplex PCR; TCRdb's copy keeps in-frame clones and lacks some. The sample shows about 56,000 clones, 85% to 90% of them seen only once. The material sequenced was PBMCs, taken from a glioma patient whose treatment included an IDH1 peptide vaccine. The sequence was collected from a man aged 40-50 years with glioma. This rearrangement joins TRBV28 to TRBJ2-7, with 8 bases identical to TRBD1. CDR3 nucleotides: TGTGCCAGCAGGACGCGGGACAGGCAAACCTACGAGCAGTACTTC. It encodes CASRTRDRQTYEQYF.